The 18 T cell receptor beta chains given below trace back to one sample, sequenced in a study of patients and donors after allogeneic stem cell transplantation. One entry per CDR3 protein, called by TCRdb with MiXCR from the RT-PCR reads. This sample has over 400,000 distinct CDR3 sequences; 16% occur once, and the top ten carry 7.2%. The sequenced material came from blood, either unsorted or a sorted T cell fraction (not recorded which). The source of these receptors is a human donor who was either an allogeneic HSCT recipient or a stem cell or donor lymphocyte infusion donor (not recorded which). It is not recorded whose cells these are; they may come from a transplant donor.

The table lists this clonotype with many counts. The chain employs TRBV15 and TRBJ2-5; TRBD2 matches at 10 bases. Germline V gene sequence: CDR1 LNHNV, CDR2 YYDKDF (reference sequence). J was trimmed by 5 bases and V by 3 bases; bases with no gene match: 12. CDR3 length: 17 amino acids. The CDR3 protein is CATSRFGTSEAKETQYF. The CDR3, as DNA: TGTGCCACCAGCAGGTTCGGGACTAGCGAAGCCAAGGAGACCCAGTACTTC.

This clonotype was seen a handful of times. The chain links TRBV18 to TRBJ1-2; unclear D gene. Trimming cost V 3 bases and J 8 bases, with 10 bases left between them. The CDR3 contains 12 residues. Germline CDR1 reads KGHSH; CDR2 reads LQKENI. In nucleotides, the CDR3 is TGTGCCAGCTCACCGTACGGTTTCGGCTACACCTTC. Translated, it gives CASSPYGFGYTF.

The chain recombines TRBV9 with TRBJ1-2, with a tentative D call TRBD1 (6 bases). Trimming stripped 4 bases from V and 5 bases from J, with 18 bases between. Germline V gives CDR1 SGDLS, CDR2 YYNGEE. CDR3 length: 15 residues. DNA for the CDR3: TGTGCCAGCAGCCCCCCGGACAGTTCCCCTTATGGCTACACCTTC. Protein product: CASSPPDSSPYGYTF.

V is TRBV5-1 and J is TRBJ2-3, with 7 bases that match TRBD1. This CDR3 is built from 15 residues. The J segment lost 2 bases and the V segment lost 6 bases, leaving 9 bases of the junction unmatched. Germline V gene lookup returns CDR1 SGHRS and CDR2 YFSETQ. This CDR3 is CASTDRGGPTDTQYF. The CDR3 coding sequence is TGCGCCAGCACGGACCGAGGGGGCCCCACAGATACGCAGTATTTT. Together with reference TRBV5-1 and TRBJ2-3, the CDR3 gives the full variable domain: KAGVTQTPRYLIKTRGQQVTLSCSPISGHRSVSWYQQTPGQGLQFLFEYFSETQRNKGNFPGRFSGRQFSNSRSEMNVSTLELGDSALYLCASTDRGGPTDTQYFGPGTRLTVL.

This clonotype came up a few times. CDR3 sequence: CASSPKDRYGYTF. CDR3 in DNA: TGCGCCAGCAGCCCTAAGGACAGATATGGCTACACCTTC. The chain carries TRBV5-1 and TRBJ1-2; D perhaps matches TRBD1 (6 bases). Germline V gene sequence: CDR1 SGHRS, CDR2 YFSETQ. The CDR3 consists of 13 residues. Between the trimmed V and J ends, which lost 4 bases and 5 bases, there was a span of 12 bases.

This clonotype showed up many times. The chain has TRBV5-1 and TRBJ2-2; D gene ambiguous. The germline gives CDR1 SGHRS, CDR2 YFSETQ. The CDR3 is 14 residues long. Deletions cut 0 bases from V and 6 bases from J, with 9 bases between. CDR3 in DNA: TGCGCCAGCAGCTTGGTGGGTCAATCCGGGGAGCTGTTTTTT. Protein product: CASSLVGQSGELFF.

V and J are TRBV25-1 and TRBJ1-4; 8 bases line up with TRBD1. CDR1 and CDR2 from the germline V gene are MGHDK and SYGVNS. This CDR3 has 15 residues. V gave up 0 bases and J gave up 5 bases; unmatched junction bases: 2. CDR3 sequence reads: CASSEYNRGNEKLFF. In DNA, the CDR3 is TGTGCCAGCAGTGAATATAACAGGGGGAATGAAAAACTGTTTTTT.

This chain joins TRBV19 and TRBJ1-1; D call uncertain. CDR1 and CDR2 (germline): LNHDA, SQIVND (reference sequence). The V end lost 3 bases, the J end lost 5 bases, and 13 bases lay between the germline ends. The CDR3 sequence is 14 residues long. DNA for the CDR3: TGTGCCAGTAGTATGAGAAGGGCTCGAACTGAAGCTTTCTTT. Protein product: CASSMRRARTEAFF.

This chain uses TRBV10-3 with TRBJ2-5; D uncertain. The CDR3 is 13 residues long. CDR1 and CDR2 from the germline V gene are ENHRY and SYGVKD. Trimming took 2 bases from V and 5 from J, leaving 9 bases between them. The CDR3 protein is CAISEPLGETQYF. In DNA form, the CDR3 reads TGTGCCATCAGTGAGCCCCTGGGGGAGACCCAGTACTTC.

This clonotype was detected only a few times. V and J are TRBV19 and TRBJ1-4; maybe TRBD1 (6 bases). The V and J ends lost 6 bases and 8 bases respectively, with 19 bases between them. Germline values: CDR1 LNHDA, CDR2 SQIVND (reference sequence). This CDR3 has 15 amino acids. The CDR3 bases are TGTGCCAGTAGGGATCCGGACAGAAGGAACGAAAAACTGTTTTTT. It encodes CASRDPDRRNEKLFF.

This sequence joins TRBV29-1 and TRBJ2-7; D may be TRBD1 (6 bases). Germline V CDR1 and CDR2: SQVTM, ANQGSEA. The CDR3 has 13 amino acids. Trimming removed 3 bases at V and 1 base at J, with 10 bases between. The CDR3 here is CSVEGDTSYEQYF. The CDR3 DNA sequence: TGCAGCGTTGAGGGGGACACGTCCTACGAGCAGTACTTC.

This rearrangement joins TRBV30 to TRBJ2-1; D possibly corresponds to TRBD1 (5 bases). The CDR3 spans 13 residues. The germline gives CDR1 GTSNPN, CDR2 SVGIG (reference sequence). Trimming left V 8 bases short and J 0 bases short, with 11 bases between. The CDR3 reads CAHSTGSYNEQFF. The CDR3 nucleotides are TGTGCCCATAGTACAGGCTCCTACAATGAGCAGTTCTTC.

In its sample, this clonotype was seen a few times. V gene TRBV20-1 combines with J gene TRBJ2-3; 9 bases are a match to TRBD2. The CDR3 loop spans 17 amino acids. In germline, CDR1 is DFQATT, CDR2 SNEGSKA (reference sequence). J gave up 0 bases and V 3 bases, and 10 bases lay outside the gene matches. The CDR3 DNA follows: TGCAGTGCTAGGGAGGGACTAGCCCACTTTAGCACAGATACGCAGTATTTT. It translates to CSAREGLAHFSTDTQYF.

The chain links TRBV11-2 to TRBJ1-5; 8 bases map to TRBD1. The CDR3 has 19 amino acids. V lost 2 bases and J lost 6; bases outside the gene matches: 18. Germline-derived CDR1 and CDR2 are SGHAT and FQNNGV. CDR3 coding DNA: TGTGCCAGCAGCTTAAGGCGACAGGGGAGGCGTTCGGTTGTTCAGCCCCAGCATTTT. It is translated as CASSLRRQGRRSVVQPQHF.

The J gene is TRBJ1-6, the V gene TRBV9; 9 bases are shared with TRBD1. Trimming at V came to 4 bases and at J to 10 bases, leaving 6 bases not matched to a gene. The CDR3 runs to 14 residues. Germline loops: CDR1 SGDLS, CDR2 YYNGEE. The CDR3 DNA is TGTGCCAGCAGCCCCCGGACAGGGGTATCACCCCTCCACTTT. Its protein product is CASSPRTGVSPLHF.

This clonotype has only a few counts. V gene TRBV7-8 combines with J gene TRBJ1-2; no clear D. Germline V CDR1 and CDR2: SGHVS, FQNEAQ. V was cut by 3 bases and J by 2 bases, with 10 bases left in between. The CDR3 is 14 residues long. CDR3 amino acids: CASSFSGRNYGYTF. As DNA, the CDR3 is TGTGCCAGCAGCTTTTCCGGGCGAAACTATGGCTACACCTTC.

The genes are TRBV5-1 and TRBJ2-1; 7 bases match TRBD2. Germline assignment: CDR1 SGHRS and CDR2 YFSETQ. The CDR3 consists of 16 residues. With V trimmed by 0 bases and J by 3 bases, 6 bases remained unmatched. The DNA for the CDR3 is TGCGCCAGCAGCTTGGGTCGGACGGGGGGCTACAATGAGCAGTTCTTC. Its protein product is CASSLGRTGGYNEQFF.

The DNA for the CDR3 is TGTGCCAGCAGGACAGCACAGGGCTCGAATCAGCCCCAGCATTTT. Residues: CASRTAQGSNQPQHF. V usage is TRBV2 and J usage is TRBJ1-5, with D possibly TRBD1 on 6 matching bases. With 6 bases removed from V and 4 bases from J, the gap between germline ends came to 16 bases. Germline CDR1 SNHLY, CDR2 FYNNEI. There are 15 residues in the CDR3.